What follows are 17 T cell receptor beta chains derived from one specimen sequenced in a study of T cells in Graves' hyperthyroidism and ophthalmopathy. Researchers took RNA transcripts and amplified the TCR beta CDR3 regions from them. In the first-round RT-PCR of the TCR CDR3, the HTBI primer set was used. Using its own MiXCR run on the multiplex PCR reads, TCRdb lists one record per CDR3 protein. This table holds about 350,000 distinct CDR3 sequences, roughly 15% found once. Sequenced input: blood. The receptors shown here come from a woman aged 55-70 years with Graves' ophthalmopathy.

This clonotype was seen at least ten times. The chain has TRBV2 and TRBJ2-7, with D perhaps being TRBD1 or TRBD2 (5 bases each). The CDR3 totals 14 residues. The germline V gene has CDR1 SNHLY and CDR2 FYNNEI. Trimming pared 6 bases from V and 3 bases from J, leaving 15 bases between. The CDR3 coding sequence is TGTGCCAGCAGATCCCGAGGGGCGGGCTACGAGCAGTACTTC. This codes for CASRSRGAGYEQYF.

This clonotype came up a few times. V and J are TRBV3-1 and TRBJ2-5; D could derive from TRBD1 or TRBD2 (5 bases each). The CDR3 runs to 14 residues. The V gene lost 5 bases and the J gene lost 1 base, with 11 bases spanning the gap. The germline V gene has CDR1 LGHDT and CDR2 YNNKEL (reference sequence). In DNA, the CDR3 is TGTGCCAGCAGCGTAGGGGACGGCCAAGAGACCCAGTACTTC. Its protein is CASSVGDGQETQYF.

The chain is built from TRBV29-1 and TRBJ2-1; 10 bases map to TRBD2. V lost 5 bases to trimming and J lost 9 bases; unmatched junction nucleotides: 7. Germline V gene data show CDR1 as SQVTM and CDR2 as ANQGSEA. The CDR3 is made up of 13 amino acids. The CDR3 protein is CSVRLAGTLEQFF. Here the CDR3 DNA reads TGCAGCGTTAGACTAGCGGGTACCCTTGAGCAGTTCTTC.

A few counts support this clonotype. The V and J genes are TRBV12-3 or TRBV12-4 and TRBJ2-3; perhaps TRBD2 as D (5 bases). There are 11 residues in the CDR3. The V gene lost 3 bases and the J gene lost 13 bases, with 11 bases spanning the gap. The CDR3 protein is CASSLAGREYF. The CDR3 DNA sequence: TGTGCCAGCAGTTTGGCGGGCCGCGAGTATTTT.

This clonotype was seen many times. The chain links TRBV13 to TRBJ2-2, with a weak D call TRBD1 (7 bases). The CDR3 spans 16 residues. Trimming stripped 7 bases from V and 4 bases from J, with 19 bases between. Germline CDR1 reads PRHDT; CDR2 reads FYEKMQ (reference sequence). The CDR3 sequence: CASTSGGPSPTGELFF. The CDR3 DNA reads TGTGCCAGCACCTCAGGGGGGCCTAGCCCCACCGGGGAGCTGTTTTTT.

This clonotype was counted only a few times. This could be a read error, since a much larger clone is one nucleotide away. This chain joins TRBV6-1 and TRBJ2-1, with TRBD2 identical over 12 bases. V lost 2 bases and J lost 7; bases outside the gene matches: 6. CDR1 and CDR2 (germline): MNHNS, SASEGT. The CDR3 loop spans 16 amino acids. The CDR3 DNA reads as TGTGCCAGCAGTGAAACACTAGCGGGAGGCGGTAATGAGCAGTTCTTC. It yields the protein CASSETLAGGGNEQFF.

The chain carries TRBV9 and TRBJ2-3; D might be TRBD1 (6 bases). Germline V gene sequence: CDR1 SGDLS, CDR2 YYNGEE. The CDR3 has 13 residues. V was trimmed by 3 bases and J by 5 bases, leaving 10 bases between them. The CDR3 region is CASSEQGLDTQYF. The CDR3 nucleotides read TGTGCCAGCAGCGAACAGGGTTTAGATACGCAGTATTTT.

This clonotype was seen a few times. The chain combines TRBV6-1 with TRBJ1-2; unclear D gene. The CDR3 extends over 13 amino acids. In germline, CDR1 is MNHNS, CDR2 SASEGT. The germline V and J ends were trimmed by 0 bases and 1 base, with 3 bases remaining between them. The CDR3 sequence is CASSEARNYGYTF. The CDR3 DNA sequence: TGTGCCAGCAGTGAAGCTCGTAACTATGGCTACACCTTC.

This clonotype was detected ten times or more. The chain combines TRBV7-9 with TRBJ2-2; D not resolved. Germline V CDR1 and CDR2: SEHNR, FQNEAQ (reference sequence). This CDR3 is built from 16 residues. Trimming removed 1 base at V and 5 bases at J, with 14 bases between. DNA of the CDR3: TGTGCCAGCAGCTTAGGGGATCGCGGATGGACCGGGGAGCTGTTTTTT. The encoded protein is CASSLGDRGWTGELFF. Full variable domain (missing parts from reference TRBV7-9 and TRBJ2-2): DTGVSQNPRHKITKRGQNVTFRCDPISEHNRLYWYRQTLGQGPEFLTYFQNEAQLEKSRLLSDRFSAERPKGSFSTLEIQRTEQGDSAMYLCASSLGDRGWTGELFFGEGSRLTVL.

This clonotype was detected many times. The CDR3 bases are TGTGCCAGCTCACCACCCGGGACAGGGACGAACACCGGGGAGCTGTTTTTT. Translating it yields CASSPPGTGTNTGELFF. V is TRBV18 and J is TRBJ2-2; the match to TRBD1 covers 9 bases. Germline trimming cut 0 bases from V and 0 bases from J; bases unmatched to any gene: 2. The length of the CDR3 is 17 residues. Germline V gene data show CDR1 as KGHSH and CDR2 as LQKENI.

At least ten counts were recorded for this clonotype. The chain couples TRBV2 to TRBJ2-7, with 9 bases lining up with TRBD1. The CDR3 has 16 residues. Trimming took 5 bases from V and 3 from J; bases not matched to a gene: 11. Germline loops: CDR1 SNHLY, CDR2 FYNNEI. The chain's CDR3 is CASSLLVDRGYYEQYF. CDR3 nucleotides: TGTGCCAGCAGTTTACTTGTGGACAGGGGATACTACGAGCAGTACTTC.

V is TRBV6-5 and J is TRBJ2-1, with 12 bases matching TRBD1. There are 18 residues in the CDR3. After removal of 2 bases from V and 7 bases from J, the junction contained 12 bases not matched to a gene. The germline gives CDR1 MNHEY, CDR2 SVGAGI. CDR3 sequence (DNA): TGTGCCAGCAGTTACATGGGACAGGGGGCACCCTTGAGAAATGAGCAGTTCTTC. It encodes CASSYMGQGAPLRNEQFF.

The chain uses TRBV5-6 and TRBJ2-2, with D possibly being TRBD1 or TRBD2 (5 bases each). Trimming cost V 4 bases and J 9 bases, with 10 bases left between them. This CDR3 region has 12 residues. CDR1 is SGHDT, CDR2 YYEEEE, per germline. CDR3 in amino acids: CASSRDARELFF. Written as DNA, the CDR3 is TGTGCCAGCAGCAGGGACGCGCGGGAGCTGTTTTTT. The variable domain in full, completed from reference TRBV5-6 and TRBJ2-2, reads DAGVTQSPTHLIKTRGQQVTLRCSPKSGHDTVSWYQQALGQGPQFIFQYYEEEERQRGNFPDRFSGHQFPNYSSELNVNALLLGDSALYLCASSRDARELFFGEGSRLTVL.

The rearrangement uses TRBV28 and TRBJ1-2; no clear D. Germline-derived CDR1 and CDR2 are MDHEN and SYDVKM. The CDR3 loop spans 11 amino acids. V was trimmed by 3 bases and J by 5 bases, leaving 4 bases between them. In DNA, the CDR3 is TGTGCCAGCAGTTTTCCATATGGCTACACCTTC. Protein: CASSFPYGYTF.

This clonotype was found many times. Here the CDR3 DNA reads TGCAGTGGCCAGCGGGATCTATTCAAGGGCGGCTCCTACGAGCAGTACTTC. It codes for CSGQRDLFKGGSYEQYF. This chain connects TRBV20-1 to TRBJ2-7; 7 nucleotides line up with TRBD2. Looked up from germline, CDR1 is DFQATT and CDR2 is SNEGSKA (reference sequence). J gave up 0 bases and V 7 bases, and 18 bases lay outside the gene matches. The CDR3 consists of 17 residues.

This clonotype showed up many times. The V call is TRBV18, the J call TRBJ1-3; D is ambiguous. V lost 6 bases and J 0 bases, leaving 6 bases between the germline ends. CDR3 length equals 13 residues. CDR1 KGHSH and CDR2 LQKENI come from the germline V gene. The CDR3 sequence is CASSNSSGNTIYF. DNA for the CDR3: TGTGCCAGCTCTAACAGCTCTGGAAACACCATATATTTT.

The V and J genes are TRBV5-6 and TRBJ1-1; D is unresolved. The CDR3 is 13 amino acids. V was clipped by 4 bases and J by 4 bases, with 11 bases between them. Germline lookup yields CDR1 SGHDT and CDR2 YYEEEE. In DNA form, the CDR3 reads TGTGCCAGCAGCCCTGGGATCTCCACTGAAGCTTTCTTT. This translates into CASSPGISTEAFF.